The source of this T cell receptor (beta chain) is a study of control samples from healthy donors and cancer patients (dated by TCRdb to the early 2020s). A word on this clone: Its recognized antigen is unknown. Per-base quality was not reported, and no clone a single base away is much larger than it.

CDR1 is given as SEHNR and CDR2 as FQNEAQ, both from the germline V gene (reference sequence). From the cysteine up to the phenylalanine, the CDR3 has a length of 14 residues. Kept here is only the CDR3 DNA, which spans 42 bases and is read in frame from base 1. The V end loses 2 bases and the J end loses 4 bases, and a stretch of 11 bases separates them. The receptor library was made with the immunoSEQ multiplex PCR assay. Entries here come from immuneACCESS through TCRdb and include only in-frame sequences with V and J called. Some clones fail to appear in such tables; in the studies checked, an unresolved V gene covers under half of the shortfall, and the cause of the remainder is unknown. This sample comprises under 80,000 clones, under 95% of them detected only once. About 1.3% of the sample rests with the top ten.

The V gene is TRBV7-9 and the J gene is TRBJ1-2; no D segment can be confidently identified. The sequenced material came from PBMCs. The TCR comes from a middle-aged woman with lung cancer. The nucleotide sequence is TGTGCCAGCAGCTTACAGGAAGGGTCCTATGGCTACACCTTC. This translates into CASSLQEGSYGYTF.